This T cell receptor (beta chain) was identified during a study of blood T cells in healthy people across ages. General observations from the study: The study found more naive CD4+ cells and higher diversity in long-lived than aged donors.

Note on this clonotype: As yet, its antigen is unknown.

This CDR3 is built from 11 residues. Deletions cut 3 bases from V and 5 bases from J, with 4 bases between. Germline CDR1 ENHRY, CDR2 SYGVKD. Primed by a sample-barcoded 5' primer and a J-beta primer mix, a second PCR proceeded for roughly 7 to 12 cycles. Via MiXCR, TCRdb re-called the 5' RACE reads, giving one row per CDR3 protein. The sample holds some 750,000 distinct CDR3 sequences, 22% seen once. The TCR comes from a man aged 70 or older in good health. The chain is built from TRBV10-3 and TRBJ2-5; D is unclear. Sample: blood. The CDR3 spells CAISDVETQYF. The CDR3 DNA sequence: TGTGCCATCAGTGATGTGGAGACCCAGTACTTC.